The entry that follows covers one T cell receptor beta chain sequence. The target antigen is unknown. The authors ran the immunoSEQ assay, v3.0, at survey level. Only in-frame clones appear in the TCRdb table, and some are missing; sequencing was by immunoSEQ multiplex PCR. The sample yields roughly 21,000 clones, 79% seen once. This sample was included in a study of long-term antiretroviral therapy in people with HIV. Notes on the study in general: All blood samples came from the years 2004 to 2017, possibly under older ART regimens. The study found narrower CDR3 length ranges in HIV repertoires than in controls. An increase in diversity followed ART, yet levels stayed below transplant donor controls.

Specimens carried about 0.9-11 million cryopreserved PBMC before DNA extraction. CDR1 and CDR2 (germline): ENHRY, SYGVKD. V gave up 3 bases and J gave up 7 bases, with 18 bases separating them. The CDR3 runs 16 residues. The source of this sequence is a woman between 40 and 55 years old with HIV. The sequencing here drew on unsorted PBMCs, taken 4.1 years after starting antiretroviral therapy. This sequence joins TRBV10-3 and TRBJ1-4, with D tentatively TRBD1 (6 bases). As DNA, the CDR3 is TGTGCCATCAGTGACCCCACAGGGCGAGGATCTGAAAAACTGTTTTTT. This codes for CAISDPTGRGSEKLFF.